The source of this T cell receptor (beta chain) is a study of OX40 agonist ivuxolimab in advanced cancers. Study context: Ivuxolimab doses were 0.01, 0.1, 0.3, 1.5, 3 or 10 mg/kg every 2 weeks. Patients assigned to dose escalation were diagnosed with hepatocellular carcinoma, melanoma, renal cell or head and neck cancer. The study, taken as a whole, reports: It was not determined which antigens were specifically recognized by the peripheral T cells that had undergone clonal expansion.

Sequencing used immunoSEQ multiplex PCR; TCRdb keeps in-frame clones, though not all of them. The repertoire includes 48,000 or so clones, 85% to 95% of them detected once, and approximately 12% sits in the top ten. A word on this clone: Its target is not known.

Material: CD4+ or CD8+ T cells sorted from blood, obtained in a trial of the OX40 agonist ivuxolimab. This clonotype was obtained from an adult with an advanced solid tumor such as melanoma, head and neck, liver or kidney cancer.

The CDR3 nucleotides are TGCGCCAGCAGCTTGGGGGATGCAACTAATGAAAAACTGTTTTTT. Translating it yields CASSLGDATNEKLFF. V and J are TRBV5-1 and TRBJ1-4; D is ambiguous. Trimming took off 0 bases at V and 0 bases at J, with 6 bases between the two ends. Germline CDR1 reads SGHRS; CDR2 reads YFSETQ. There are 15 residues in the CDR3.